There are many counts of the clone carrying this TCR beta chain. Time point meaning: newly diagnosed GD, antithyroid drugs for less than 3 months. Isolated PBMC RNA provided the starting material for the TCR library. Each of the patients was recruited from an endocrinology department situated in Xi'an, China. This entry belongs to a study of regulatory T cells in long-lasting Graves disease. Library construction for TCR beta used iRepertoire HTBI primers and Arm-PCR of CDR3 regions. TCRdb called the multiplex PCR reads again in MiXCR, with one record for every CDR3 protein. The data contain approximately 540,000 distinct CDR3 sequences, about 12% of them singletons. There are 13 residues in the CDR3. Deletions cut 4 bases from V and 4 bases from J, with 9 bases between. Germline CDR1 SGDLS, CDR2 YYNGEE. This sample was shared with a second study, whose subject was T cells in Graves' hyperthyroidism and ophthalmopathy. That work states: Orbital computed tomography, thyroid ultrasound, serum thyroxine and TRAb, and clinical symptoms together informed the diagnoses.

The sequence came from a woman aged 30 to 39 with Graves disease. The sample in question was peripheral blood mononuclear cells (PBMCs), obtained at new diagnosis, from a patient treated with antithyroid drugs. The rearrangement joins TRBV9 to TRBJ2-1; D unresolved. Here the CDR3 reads CASSLPGYNEQFF. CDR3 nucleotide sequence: TGTGCCAGCAGCCTCCCTGGGTACAATGAGCAGTTCTTC.